The source of this T cell receptor beta chain is a study of patients and donors after allogeneic stem cell transplantation. TCRdb redid the calling of the RT-PCR reads with MiXCR, one entry per CDR3 protein. The table shows about a million distinct CDR3 sequences, with under 20% occurring only once. This CDR3 has 15 amino acids. Deletions cut 5 bases from V and 1 base from J, with 14 bases between. CDR1 and CDR2 from the germline V gene are SEHNR and FQNEAQ (reference sequence). The chain joins TRBV7-9 to TRBJ2-5; possible D gene TRBD1, 5 bases. Sequencing was performed on blood, either unsorted or a sorted T cell fraction (not recorded which). This sequence was found in a human donor who was either an allogeneic HSCT recipient or a stem cell or donor lymphocyte infusion donor (not recorded which). It is not recorded whose cells these are; they may come from a transplant donor. In nucleotides, the CDR3 is TGTGCCAGCAGCCCGCCTTATAGGGGCCAAGAGACCCAGTACTTC. Amino acid sequence: CASSPPYRGQETQYF.